The 28 T cell receptor beta chains presented below share a single source sample, sequenced in a study of regulatory T cells in long-lasting Graves disease. Arm-PCR of CDR3 regions and iRepertoire HTBI primers were the basis on which TCR beta libraries were built. MiXCR, run by TCRdb on the multiplex PCR reads, gives a single entry per CDR3 protein. In the table there are over 200,000 distinct CDR3 sequences, about 17% of which are singletons. Time point reported: newly diagnosed GD, antithyroid drugs for less than 3 months. The TCR library was made from RNA extracted from PBMCs. These records were also assigned to another study, of T cells in Graves' hyperthyroidism and ophthalmopathy.

The sequencing used peripheral blood mononuclear cells (PBMCs), collected at new diagnosis, from a patient treated with antithyroid drugs. The receptors here all came from a woman aged 25-40 years with Graves disease.

This clonotype was seen once. This likely traces to a read error, being one base from a far larger clone. J is TRBJ2-5 and V is TRBV11-2; 8 nucleotides agree with TRBD2. Germline values: CDR1 SGHAT, CDR2 FQNNGV. CDR3 length equals 15 residues. The CDR3 sequence is CACSLERGRGETQYF. CDR3 bases: TGTGCCTGCAGCTTGGAGCGGGGGCGAGGGGAGACCCAGTACTTC.

The sample holds many counts of this clonotype. The chain combines TRBV6-2 or TRBV6-3 with TRBJ1-1; possibly TRBD1 for D (6 bases). The V gene lost 2 bases and the J gene lost 6 bases, with 13 bases spanning the gap. Germline CDR1 reads MNHEY; CDR2 reads SVGEGT. The CDR3 has 14 residues. CDR3 loop: CASSYIGGGPEAFF. The CDR3 DNA follows: TGTGCCAGCAGTTACATAGGCGGGGGGCCTGAAGCTTTCTTT.

This clonotype has ten or more counts. This chain links TRBV3-1 with TRBJ1-2; possible D gene TRBD1, 5 bases. The CDR3 loop spans 12 amino acids. Trimming left V 5 bases short and J 6 bases short, with 10 bases between. CDR1 and CDR2 (germline): LGHDT, YNNKEL (reference sequence). The CDR3, as DNA: TGTGCCAGCAGCTCCGGACAAAATGGCTACACCTTC. This codes for CASSSGQNGYTF.

In this sample, this clonotype turned up many times. This chain connects TRBV7-9 to TRBJ2-1; D might be TRBD1 (5 bases). Trimming took off 5 bases at V and 10 bases at J, with 15 bases between the two ends. The germline V gene encodes CDR1 SEHNR and CDR2 FQNEAQ (reference sequence). CDR3 length: 13 amino acids. The CDR3: CASSPGWSKEQFF. The CDR3 coding sequence is TGTGCCAGCAGCCCAGGGTGGTCGAAAGAGCAGTTCTTC.

Ten or more counts support this clonotype. This rearrangement joins TRBV27 to TRBJ1-2; weak D call: TRBD1 (6 bases). V lost 0 bases and J lost 3, with 11 bases in between. The CDR3 has 15 amino acids. Germline-derived CDR1 and CDR2 are MNHEY and SMNVEV (reference sequence). The DNA for the CDR3 is TGTGCCAGCAGTTTATCGAGGGCAGGGGACTATGGCTACACCTTC. Translated, it gives CASSLSRAGDYGYTF.

This clonotype was picked up one time. It differs at one base from a far larger clone, so likely a read error. The CDR3 sequence is CASSLEVWAGRAYEQFF. The CDR3 DNA sequence: TGTGCCAGCAGCTTAGAAGTCTGGGCGGGCCGAGCCTACGAGCAGTTCTTC. The chain links TRBV7-2 to TRBJ2-1; D possibly corresponds to TRBD2 (5 bases). From germline, CDR1 is SGHTA and CDR2 FQGNSA. V gave up 1 base and J gave up 10 bases, with 23 bases separating them. The CDR3 is made up of 17 amino acids.

As to this clonotype: A much bigger clone sits one base away, suggesting this may be a read error. J is TRBJ2-7 and V is TRBV7-2; TRBD2 matches 9 bases. Germline V CDR1 and CDR2: SGHTA, FQGNSA. The CDR3 is 15 residues long. Trimming at V came to 5 bases and at J to 6 bases, leaving 11 bases not matched to a gene. CDR3 region: CASSISPLAGFEQYF. The CDR3 nucleotides read TGTGCCAGCAGCATATCGCCCCTAGCGGGGTTCGAGCAGTACTTC.

This clonotype appeared once. The chain is built from TRBV7-9 and TRBJ2-1; 9 bases fit TRBD1. V gave up 4 bases and J gave up 7 bases; unmatched junction bases: 5. Germline-derived CDR1 and CDR2 are SEHNR and FQNEAQ (reference sequence). The CDR3 runs 14 residues. This CDR3 reads CASSSGTGWNEQFF. For the CDR3, the DNA is TGTGCCAGCAGCTCCGGGACAGGGTGGAATGAGCAGTTCTTC.

The V call is TRBV5-4, the J call TRBJ2-5; 9 nucleotides agree with TRBD2. CDR1 and CDR2 (germline): SGHNT, YYREEE (reference sequence). V trimming: 2 bases; J trimming: 4 bases; junction bases outside the gene matches: 3. This CDR3 has 14 amino acids. CDR3 residues: CASSLYSGGETQYF. Here the CDR3 DNA reads TGTGCCAGCAGCTTATATAGCGGGGGAGAGACCCAGTACTTC.

This clonotype has at least ten counts. The rearrangement joins TRBV24-1 to TRBJ2-5; D assignment may be TRBD1 or TRBD2 (5 bases each). The CDR3 runs 15 residues. Germline CDR1 is KGHDR and CDR2 is SFDVKD. Trimming removed 3 bases from V and 5 bases from J, with 15 bases in between. CDR3 residues: CATSDPRTPGETQYF. CDR3 nucleotide sequence: TGTGCCACCAGTGATCCCCGGACTCCAGGGGAGACCCAGTACTTC.

This clonotype was observed many times. The V call is TRBV19, the J call TRBJ2-1, with 12 bases lining up with TRBD2. This CDR3 is 14 amino acids long. The germline gives CDR1 LNHDA, CDR2 SQIVND (reference sequence). Trimming took 6 bases from V and 4 from J; bases not matched to a gene: 1. The CDR3 DNA reads as TGTGCCAGTAGGACTAGCGGGGGATACAATGAGCAGTTCTTC. Protein product: CASRTSGGYNEQFF.

There are a few counts of this clonotype. A read error may explain this, as a much larger clone is one base away. This chain connects TRBV6-2 or TRBV6-3 to TRBJ1-2; D is perhaps TRBD1 (6 bases). Per the germline V gene, CDR1 is MNHEY and CDR2 is SVGEGT. This CDR3 is built from 13 residues. The CDR3 bases are TGTGCCAACAGTACGGGACACAACTATGGCTACACCTTC. Its translation is CANSTGHNYGYTF.

In this sample, this clonotype turned up many times. A read error may account for a junction end that differs from germline. V is TRBV2 and J is TRBJ1-5; 9 bases fit TRBD1. The CDR3 extends over 13 amino acids. Germline CDR1 SNHLY, CDR2 FYNNEI. CDR3 nucleotide sequence: TGCGCCAGCAGGGGACAGGGTTCTCAGCCCCAGCATTTT. Encoded protein: CASRGQGSQPQHF.

This clonotype was seen at least ten times. This chain links TRBV7-9 with TRBJ2-5, with D unclear. Germline-derived CDR1 and CDR2 are SEHNR and FQNEAQ (reference sequence). V shed 3 bases and J shed 2 bases, with 10 bases lying between them. This CDR3 spans 14 amino acids. The CDR3 DNA sequence: TGTGCCAGCAGCTTTATCCAGGCGCAAGAGACCCAGTACTTC. It is translated as CASSFIQAQETQYF.

Many counts were recorded for this clonotype. The chain recombines TRBV5-1 with TRBJ2-7; TRBD1 or TRBD2 may be the D gene (6 bases each). From germline, CDR1 is SGHRS and CDR2 YFSETQ. The CDR3 consists of 13 residues. V gave up 1 base and J gave up 4 bases, with 9 bases separating them. The CDR3 sequence: CASSLQGRYEQYF. CDR3 DNA sequence: TGCGCCAGCAGCTTGCAGGGGAGGTACGAGCAGTACTTC.

This clonotype was counted at least ten times. The chain is built from TRBV27 and TRBJ1-5, with D possibly TRBD1 on 5 matching bases. CDR3 length: 21 residues. The germline CDR1 and CDR2 sequences are MNHEY and SMNVEV (reference sequence). Trimming took 5 bases from V and 0 from J, leaving 29 bases between them. The CDR3 protein is CASSPSPSTGLQHLSNQPQHF. CDR3 in DNA: TGTGCCAGCAGTCCCAGCCCCTCAACAGGCCTCCAGCACCTTAGCAATCAGCCCCAGCATTTT.

This clonotype came up many times. The chain carries TRBV9 and TRBJ1-2, with no clear D. The V gene lost 3 bases and the J gene lost 8 bases, with 17 bases spanning the gap. The CDR3 covers 14 residues. Looked up from germline, CDR1 is SGDLS and CDR2 is YYNGEE. The CDR3 loop reads CASSATLGPEGYTF. The CDR3 DNA sequence: TGTGCCAGCAGCGCAACCTTAGGGCCGGAAGGCTACACCTTC.

Ten or more counts support this clonotype. The chain has TRBV27 and TRBJ2-3, with 10 bases matching TRBD1. CDR1 is MNHEY and CDR2 is SMNVEV in the germline V gene (reference sequence). Trimming took 6 bases from V and 0 from J; bases not matched to a gene: 6. There are 16 residues in the CDR3. CDR3 nucleotide sequence: TGTGCCAGCAGCCTAACGGGACAGGGGAGCACAGATACGCAGTATTTT. It yields the protein CASSLTGQGSTDTQYF.

At least ten counts were recorded for this clonotype. This sequence joins TRBV7-3 and TRBJ2-3; D uncertain. Germline loops: CDR1 SGHTA, CDR2 FQGTGA. This CDR3 comprises 14 residues. Trimming pared 3 bases from V and 6 bases from J, leaving 13 bases between. The CDR3 here is CASSLVDLTDTQYF. CDR3 nucleotides: TGTGCCAGCAGCTTGGTCGACCTCACCGATACGCAGTATTTT.

At least ten counts were recorded for this clonotype. This chain links TRBV20-1 with TRBJ2-3, with 9 nucleotides matching TRBD2. CDR1 and CDR2 from the germline V gene are DFQATT and SNEGSKA (reference sequence). CDR3 length: 11 amino acids. V gave up 7 bases and J gave up 5 bases; unmatched junction bases: 1. CDR3 bases: TGCAGTGTGACTAGCGGAGATACGCAGTATTTT. This sequence encodes CSVTSGDTQYF.

Remarks on this clonotype: A read error is possible here, since a much larger clone lies one base away. CDR3 region: CASSLSERNYGYTF. The CDR3 nucleotides are TGCGCCAGCAGCTTGTCTGAGCGAAACTATGGCTACACCTTC. This chain connects TRBV5-1 to TRBJ1-2; D gene unclear. The CDR3 totals 14 residues. CDR1 and CDR2 (germline): SGHRS, YFSETQ. The ends were cut back, 1 base at V and 2 bases at J, with 9 bases in the middle.

In its sample, this clonotype was seen many times. This chain joins TRBV3-1 and TRBJ2-5, with 8 bases identical to TRBD2. The germline gives CDR1 LGHDT, CDR2 YNNKEL (reference sequence). The CDR3 runs to 16 residues. V lost 2 bases and J lost 5; bases outside the gene matches: 10. CDR3 coding DNA: TGTGCCAGCAGCCAACTTCGAGCGGGGGCAAGGGAGACCCAGTACTTC. Amino acids: CASSQLRAGARETQYF.

The rearrangement uses TRBV6-4 and TRBJ2-2; no clear D. Trimming pared 1 base from V and 8 bases from J, leaving 5 bases between. The germline CDR1 and CDR2 sequences are MRHNA and SNTAGT. The CDR3 spans 12 residues. As DNA, the CDR3 is TGTGCCAGCAGTGACTTCAGGGGGGAGCTGTTTTTT. It encodes CASSDFRGELFF.

A remark on this clonotype: A far larger clone is one base from this, pointing to a likely read error. The chain uses TRBV7-8 and TRBJ2-4; 11 nucleotides match TRBD1. From germline, CDR1 is SGHVS and CDR2 FQNEAQ. The CDR3 consists of 14 residues. V dropped 5 bases and J dropped 13; count of bases not matched to a gene: 10. Here the CDR3 reads CASSRIGQGAGQYF. Written as DNA, the CDR3 is TGTGCCAGCAGCCGCATTGGACAGGGGGCCGGACAGTACTTC.

This clonotype was seen ten or more times. The chain combines TRBV6-1 with TRBJ1-2, with a possible D match to TRBD1 (5 bases). This CDR3 spans 16 amino acids. Trimming took 0 bases from V and 3 from J, leaving 14 bases between them. Germline V gives CDR1 MNHNS, CDR2 SASEGT. Here the CDR3 DNA reads TGTGCCAGCAGTGAAGCCGAAGGGACCTCTGACTATGGCTACACCTTC. Translation: CASSEAEGTSDYGYTF.

This clonotype appeared a few times. The rearrangement joins TRBV5-1 to TRBJ2-2; 8 bases map to TRBD2. Trimming at V came to 4 bases and at J to 1 base, leaving 6 bases not matched to a gene. CDR1 and CDR2 (germline): SGHRS, YFSETQ. There are 16 residues in the CDR3. The CDR3 loop is CASSSTSGQNTGELFF. The CDR3 nucleotides are TGCGCCAGCAGCAGTACTAGCGGCCAGAACACCGGGGAGCTGTTTTTT.

This clonotype showed up many times. CDR3 region: CSAISLAGSAQMDTQYF. CDR3 bases: TGCAGTGCTATCTCACTAGCGGGGTCTGCACAGATGGATACGCAGTATTTT. The gene calls are TRBV20-1 and TRBJ2-3; 10 positions match TRBD2. The CDR3 spans 17 residues. V shed 4 bases, J shed 6 bases, and the junction held 16 bases outside the gene matches. Germline CDR1 reads DFQATT; CDR2 reads SNEGSKA (reference sequence).

The J gene is TRBJ2-3, the V gene TRBV20-1, with TRBD2 identical over 15 bases. CDR1 and CDR2 from the germline V gene are DFQATT and SNEGSKA (reference sequence). Losses at the gene ends were 3 bases for V and 4 bases for J; bases not matched to a gene: 5. The CDR3 is 16 residues long. The CDR3 DNA reads as TGCAGTGCTAGGGGGACTAGCGGGAGGTATGCAGATACGCAGTATTTT. Protein product: CSARGTSGRYADTQYF.